The 5 T cell receptor beta chains given below trace back to one sample, sequenced in a study of early T cells in non-severe SARS-CoV-2 infection. TCRdb redid the calling of the 5' RACE reads with MiXCR, one entry per CDR3 protein. The sample lists around 92,000 distinct CDR3 sequences, approximately 10% seen once, with roughly 5% in the top ten. The sequenced sample consisted of whole blood. These receptors were taken from an adult who was a healthcare worker with PCR-confirmed SARS-CoV-2 infection or an uninfected control (not recorded which).

The chain has TRBV29-1 and TRBJ2-3; perhaps TRBD2 as D (5 bases). Trimming removed 3 bases from V and 6 bases from J, with 16 bases in between. The CDR3 spans 14 residues. CDR1 is SQVTM, CDR2 ANQGSEA, per germline. CDR3 sequence: CSVDSAASMDTQYF. Written as DNA, the CDR3 is TGCAGCGTTGATTCAGCGGCGTCGATGGATACGCAGTATTTT.

This clonotype was detected a few times. V usage is TRBV28 and J usage is TRBJ2-3; D possibly corresponds to TRBD1 (5 bases). The CDR3 has 14 residues. Between the trimmed V and J ends, which lost 5 bases and 8 bases, there was a span of 17 bases. CDR1 is MDHEN, CDR2 SYDVKM, per germline. The CDR3 DNA reads as TGTGCCAGCAGTCCCATGACAGAGCTCGGTACGCAGTATTTT. Its translation: CASSPMTELGTQYF.

The chain has TRBV28 and TRBJ1-2, with unresolved D. Germline CDR1 is MDHEN and CDR2 is SYDVKM. The V and J ends lost 4 bases and 12 bases respectively, with 12 bases between them. The CDR3 has 11 residues. The CDR3 region has the DNA TGTGCCAGCAGTTCTAATCAGGCTAACACCTTC. Its translation is CASSSNQANTF.

This rearrangement joins TRBV20-1 to TRBJ1-1, with D unresolved. The CDR3 is 11 amino acids. V lost 2 bases, J lost 5 bases, and 6 bases lay in between. Per the germline V gene, CDR1 is DFQATT and CDR2 is SNEGSKA (reference sequence). DNA for the CDR3: TGCAGTGCTAGAAAAGGGACTGAAGCTTTCTTT. This gives the protein CSARKGTEAFF.

The rearrangement uses TRBV7-8 and TRBJ2-3; perhaps D is TRBD1 or TRBD2 (5 bases each). This CDR3 is 14 amino acids long. The V and J ends lost 6 bases and 0 bases respectively, with 10 bases between them. Looked up from germline, CDR1 is SGHVS and CDR2 is FQNEAQ. Written as DNA, the CDR3 is TGTGCCAGCAGTGGTTGGGGGAGCACAGATACGCAGTATTTT. Translated, it gives CASSGWGSTDTQYF.